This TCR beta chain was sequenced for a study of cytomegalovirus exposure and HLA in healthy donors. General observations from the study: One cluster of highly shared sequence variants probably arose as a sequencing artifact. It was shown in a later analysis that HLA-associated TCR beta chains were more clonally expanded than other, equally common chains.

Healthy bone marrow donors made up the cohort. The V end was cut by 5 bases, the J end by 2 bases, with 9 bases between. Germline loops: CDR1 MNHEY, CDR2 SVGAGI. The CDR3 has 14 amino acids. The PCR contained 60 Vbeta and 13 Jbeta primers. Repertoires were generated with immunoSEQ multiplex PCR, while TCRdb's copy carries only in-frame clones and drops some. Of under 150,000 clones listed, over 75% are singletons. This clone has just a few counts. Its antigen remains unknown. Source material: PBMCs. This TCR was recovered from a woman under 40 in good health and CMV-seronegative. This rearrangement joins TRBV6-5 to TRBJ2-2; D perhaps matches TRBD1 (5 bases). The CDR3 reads CASSRQINTGELFF. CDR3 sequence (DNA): TGTGCCAGCAGTAGACAGATCAACACCGGGGAGCTGTTTTTT.